The subject of this entry is one T cell receptor beta chain. This sample is part of a study of cytomegalovirus exposure and HLA in healthy donors. Turning to the study itself: Assignment to the Caucasian-associated ancestry cluster applied to approximately 80% of the approximately 400 genotyped donors.

The PCR contained 60 Vbeta and 13 Jbeta primers. Assay used: immunoSEQ multiplex PCR; TCRdb lists only in-frame clones, some missing. The data contain approximately 190,000 clones, roughly 77% of them seen just once; the ten biggest clones take up around 3.6%. The study sampled nominally healthy donors, though unrecorded immune exposures were likely. Germline-derived CDR1 and CDR2 are KGHSY and FQNENV. The CDR3 is 15 amino acids. V lost 2 bases and J lost 5; bases outside the gene matches: 4. The chain joins TRBV16 to TRBJ1-1, with 11 nucleotides matching TRBD1. The TCR sequence derives from a man aged 40-50 years in good health and CMV-seropositive. What was sequenced was PBMCs. CDR3 sequence reads: CASSQAGTGGTEAFF. The CDR3 nucleotides read TGTGCCAGCAGCCAAGCCGGGACAGGGGGGACTGAAGCTTTCTTT.